The T cell receptor beta chain under discussion was sequenced for a study of blood T cell repertoires in COVID-19. Overall study: Nucleic acid was either cDNA or gDNA, and it came from T cells, B-cell-depleted T cells, or PBMCs.

The protocol was immunoSEQ multiplex PCR, while the TCRdb copy is restricted to in-frame clones and leaves out a portion. The table includes some 170,000 clones, over 80% detected once. Losses at the gene ends were 6 bases for V and 2 bases for J; bases not matched to a gene: 6. Germline V gene sequence: CDR1 LGHDT, CDR2 YNNKEL (reference sequence). The CDR3 loop spans 15 amino acids. Specimen: peripheral blood. The rearrangement joins TRBV3-1 (or the pseudogene TRBV3-2) to TRBJ1-2; 10 bases are a match to TRBD1. The sequence came from a woman in her seventies with acute or convalescent COVID-19. CDR3 nucleotide sequence: TGTGCCAGCAGTCTGAGGACAGGGGGGAACTATGGCTACACCTTC. Residues: CASSLRTGGNYGYTF.